The clone carrying this T cell receptor beta chain has a count of ten or more. Constant-segment-primed 5'RACE gave TCR alpha and TCR beta cDNA libraries with sample barcodes and UMIs. TCRdb re-called the 5' RACE reads through MiXCR, storing one row per CDR3 protein. Seen here are about 200,000 distinct CDR3 sequences, over 9% observed once, and the top ten hold around 3.3%. The CDR3 length is 14 residues. The V end was cut by 5 bases, the J end by 6 bases, with 13 bases between. Germline CDR1 LGHDT, CDR2 YNNKEL (reference sequence). These data belong to a study of T-cell memory formation after mild COVID-19.

The chain carries TRBV3-1 and TRBJ2-2, with D possibly being TRBD1 (6 bases). The clonotype was recovered from a man between 18 and 29 years old who had mild COVID-19 (a few samples of this study predate the infection). Cell type and time point are not known. Sequencing was performed on PBMCs or a T cell subset sorted from them (not recorded which). Here the CDR3 DNA reads TGTGCCAGCAGCAGGGACACCTTAGCCGGGGAGCTGTTTTTT. Protein: CASSRDTLAGELFF.